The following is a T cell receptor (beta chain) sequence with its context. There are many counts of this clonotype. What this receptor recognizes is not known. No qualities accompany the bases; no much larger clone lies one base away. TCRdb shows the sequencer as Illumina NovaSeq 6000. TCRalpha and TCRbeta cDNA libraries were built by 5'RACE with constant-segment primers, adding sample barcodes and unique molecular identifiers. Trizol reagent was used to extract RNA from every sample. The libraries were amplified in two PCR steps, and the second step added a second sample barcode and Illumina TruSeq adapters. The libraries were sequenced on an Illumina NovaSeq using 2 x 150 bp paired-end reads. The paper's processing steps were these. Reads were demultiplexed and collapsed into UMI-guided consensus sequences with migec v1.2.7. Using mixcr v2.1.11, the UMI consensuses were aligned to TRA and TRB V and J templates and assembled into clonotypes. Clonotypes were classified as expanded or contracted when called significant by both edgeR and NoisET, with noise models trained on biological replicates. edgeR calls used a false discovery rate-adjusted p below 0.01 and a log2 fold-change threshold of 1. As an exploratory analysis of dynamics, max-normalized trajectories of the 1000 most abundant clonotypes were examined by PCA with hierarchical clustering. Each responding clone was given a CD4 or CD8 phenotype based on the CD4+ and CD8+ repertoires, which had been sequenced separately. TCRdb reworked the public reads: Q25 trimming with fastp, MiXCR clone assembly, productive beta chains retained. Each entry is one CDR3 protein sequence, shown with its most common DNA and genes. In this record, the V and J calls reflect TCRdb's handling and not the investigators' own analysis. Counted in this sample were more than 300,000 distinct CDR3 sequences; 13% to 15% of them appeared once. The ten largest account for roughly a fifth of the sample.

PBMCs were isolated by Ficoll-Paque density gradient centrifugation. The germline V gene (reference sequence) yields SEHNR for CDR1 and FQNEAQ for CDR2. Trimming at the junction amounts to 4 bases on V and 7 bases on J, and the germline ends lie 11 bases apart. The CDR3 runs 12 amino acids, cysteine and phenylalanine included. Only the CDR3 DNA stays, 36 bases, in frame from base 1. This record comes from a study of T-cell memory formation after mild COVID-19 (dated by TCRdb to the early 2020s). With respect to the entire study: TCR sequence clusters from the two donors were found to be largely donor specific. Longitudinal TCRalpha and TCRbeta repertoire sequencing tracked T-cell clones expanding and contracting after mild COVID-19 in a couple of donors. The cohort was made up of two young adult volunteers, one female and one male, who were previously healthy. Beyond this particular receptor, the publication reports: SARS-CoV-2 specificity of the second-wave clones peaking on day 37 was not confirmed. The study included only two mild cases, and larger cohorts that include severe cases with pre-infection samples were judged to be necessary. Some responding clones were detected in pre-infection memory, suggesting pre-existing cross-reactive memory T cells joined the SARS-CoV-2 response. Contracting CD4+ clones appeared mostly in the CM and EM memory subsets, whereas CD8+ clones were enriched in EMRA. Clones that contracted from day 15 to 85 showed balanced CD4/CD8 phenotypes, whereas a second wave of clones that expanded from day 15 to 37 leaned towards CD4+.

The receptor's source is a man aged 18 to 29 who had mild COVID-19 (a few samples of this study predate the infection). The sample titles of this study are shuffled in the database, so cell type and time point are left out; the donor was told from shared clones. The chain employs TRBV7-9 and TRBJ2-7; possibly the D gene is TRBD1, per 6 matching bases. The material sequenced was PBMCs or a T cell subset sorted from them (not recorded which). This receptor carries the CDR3 CASSSGTQEQYF. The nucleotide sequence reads TGTGCCAGCAGCTCCGGGACACAGGAGCAGTACTTC.